Detailed here is one T cell receptor beta chain. Its antigen is undetermined. The repertoire was sequenced with immunoSEQ multiplex PCR; TCRdb's copy has only in-frame clones and lacks some. The table has more than 110,000 clones, 91% seen once. The data stem from a study of cytotoxic CD8 clonotypes in ibrutinib-treated CLL. Findings of the study overall: Before falling back toward baseline at progression, clonality had risen at the time of ibrutinib response.

Trimming removed 5 bases from V and 6 bases from J, with 14 bases in between. The CDR3 covers 14 residues. CDR1 MNHEY and CDR2 SMNVEV come from the germline V gene (reference sequence). Sample: PBMCs, taken after 12 months of ibrutinib treatment. The chain combines TRBV27 with TRBJ2-1; weak D call: TRBD2 (5 bases). The receptor comes from a human donor with chronic lymphocytic leukemia. The CDR3: CASSPHGGGNEQFF. The CDR3, as DNA: TGTGCCAGCAGTCCCCATGGAGGTGGCAATGAGCAGTTCTTC.